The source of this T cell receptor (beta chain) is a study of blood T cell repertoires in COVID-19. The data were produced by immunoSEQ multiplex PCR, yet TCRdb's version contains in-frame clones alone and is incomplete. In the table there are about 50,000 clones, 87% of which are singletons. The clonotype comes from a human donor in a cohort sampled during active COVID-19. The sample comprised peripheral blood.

The CDR3 DNA reads as TGTGCCTGGGTTGGGGGGAACTATGGCTACACCTTC. Its translation: CAWVGGNYGYTF. This chain links TRBV30 with TRBJ1-2; D might be TRBD1 (5 bases). This CDR3 spans 12 amino acids. V lost 5 bases and J lost 2, with 9 bases in between. The germline CDR1 and CDR2 sequences are GTSNPN and SVGIG (reference sequence).